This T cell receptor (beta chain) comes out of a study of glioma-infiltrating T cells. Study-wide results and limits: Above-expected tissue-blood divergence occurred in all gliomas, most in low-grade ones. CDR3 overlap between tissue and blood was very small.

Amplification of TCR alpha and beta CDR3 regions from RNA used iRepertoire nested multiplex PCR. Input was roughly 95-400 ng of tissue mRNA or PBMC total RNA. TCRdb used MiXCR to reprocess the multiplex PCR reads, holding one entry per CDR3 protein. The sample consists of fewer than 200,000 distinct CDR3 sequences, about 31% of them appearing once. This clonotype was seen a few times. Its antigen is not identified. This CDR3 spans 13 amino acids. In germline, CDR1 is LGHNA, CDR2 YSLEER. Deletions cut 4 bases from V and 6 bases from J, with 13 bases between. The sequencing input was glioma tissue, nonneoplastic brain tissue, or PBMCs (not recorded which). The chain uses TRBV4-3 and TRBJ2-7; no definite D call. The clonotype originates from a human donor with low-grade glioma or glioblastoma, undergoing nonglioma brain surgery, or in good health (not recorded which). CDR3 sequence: CASSPFPKAEQYF. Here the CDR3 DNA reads TGCGCCAGCAGCCCATTCCCGAAGGCCGAGCAGTACTTC.